This T cell receptor beta chain was captured by sequencing in a study of OX40 agonist ivuxolimab in advanced cancers. Findings and caveats of the study: Undetermined was the antigen specificity of the expanded peripheral T cells.

Repertoires were generated with immunoSEQ multiplex PCR, while TCRdb's copy carries only in-frame clones and drops some. Here the sample spans tens of thousands of clones, roughly nine tenths being singletons. Germline CDR1 reads GTSNPN; CDR2 reads SVGIG (reference sequence). The CDR3 consists of 13 residues. Trimming pared 0 bases from V and 9 bases from J, leaving 9 bases between. Worth noting for this clone: Its target is unknown.

The specimen comprised CD4+ or CD8+ T cells sorted from blood, sampled in a trial of the OX40 agonist ivuxolimab. The receptor's source is an adult with an advanced solid tumor such as melanoma, head and neck, liver or kidney cancer. The chain carries TRBV30 and TRBJ1-6; no reliable D call. The CDR3 coding sequence is TGTGCCTGGAGTGTAATTGGCAGTTCACCCCTCCACTTT. Its protein is CAWSVIGSSPLHF.